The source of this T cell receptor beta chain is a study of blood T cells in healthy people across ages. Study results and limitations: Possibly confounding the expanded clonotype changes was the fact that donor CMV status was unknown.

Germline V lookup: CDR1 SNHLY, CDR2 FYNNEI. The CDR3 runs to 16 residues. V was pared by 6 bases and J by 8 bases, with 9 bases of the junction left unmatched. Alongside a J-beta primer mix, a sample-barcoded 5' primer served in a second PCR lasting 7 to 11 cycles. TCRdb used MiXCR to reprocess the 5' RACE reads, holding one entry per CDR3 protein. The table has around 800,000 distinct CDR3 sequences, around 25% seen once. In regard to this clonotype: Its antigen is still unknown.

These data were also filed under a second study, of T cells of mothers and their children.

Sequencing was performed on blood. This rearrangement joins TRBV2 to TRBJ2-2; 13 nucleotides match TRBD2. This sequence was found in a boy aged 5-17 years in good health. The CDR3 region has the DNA TGTGCCAGCAGAGGCAGACTAGCGGGGGGTCCGGGGGAGCTGTTTTTT. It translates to CASRGRLAGGPGELFF.